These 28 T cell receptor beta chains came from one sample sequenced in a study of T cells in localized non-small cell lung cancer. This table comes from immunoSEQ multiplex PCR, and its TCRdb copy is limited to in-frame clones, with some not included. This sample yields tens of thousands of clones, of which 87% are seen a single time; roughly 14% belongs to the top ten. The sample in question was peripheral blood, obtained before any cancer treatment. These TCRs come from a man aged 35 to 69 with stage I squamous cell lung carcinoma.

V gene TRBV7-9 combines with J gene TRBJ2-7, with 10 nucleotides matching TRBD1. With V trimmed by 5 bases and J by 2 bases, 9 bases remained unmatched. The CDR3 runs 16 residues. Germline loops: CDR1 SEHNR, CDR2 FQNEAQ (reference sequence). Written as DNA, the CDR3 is TGTGCCAGCAGCCACCTTTCGGGACAGGGGACCTACGAGCAGTACTTC. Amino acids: CASSHLSGQGTYEQYF.

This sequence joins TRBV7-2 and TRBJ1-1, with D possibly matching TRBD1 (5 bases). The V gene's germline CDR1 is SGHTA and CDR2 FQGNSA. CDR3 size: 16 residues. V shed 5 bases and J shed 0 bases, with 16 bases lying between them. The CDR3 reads CASSPTYGTLNTEAFF. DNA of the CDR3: TGTGCCAGCAGCCCTACATACGGGACTTTGAACACTGAAGCTTTCTTT.

The CDR3 sequence: CASSPPLASNFNEQFF. CDR3 nucleotides: TGCGCCAGCAGCCCTCCACTAGCCTCAAATTTCAATGAGCAGTTCTTC. V is TRBV5-1 and J is TRBJ2-1; D perhaps matches TRBD2 (6 bases). Trimming removed 4 bases at V and 6 bases at J, with 20 bases between. The CDR3 sequence is 16 residues long. CDR1 and CDR2 from the germline V gene are SGHRS and YFSETQ.

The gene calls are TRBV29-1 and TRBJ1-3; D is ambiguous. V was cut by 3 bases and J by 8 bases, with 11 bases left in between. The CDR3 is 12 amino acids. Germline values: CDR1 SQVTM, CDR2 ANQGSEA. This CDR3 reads CSVDEGLDTIYF. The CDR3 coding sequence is TGCAGCGTTGATGAGGGCCTGGACACCATATATTTT.

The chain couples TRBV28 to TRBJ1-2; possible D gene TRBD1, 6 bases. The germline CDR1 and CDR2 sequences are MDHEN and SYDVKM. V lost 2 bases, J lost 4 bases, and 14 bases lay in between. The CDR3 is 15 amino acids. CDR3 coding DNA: TGTGCCAGCAGTTTAGATCCGGGGGCAGGCTATGGCTACACCTTC. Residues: CASSLDPGAGYGYTF.

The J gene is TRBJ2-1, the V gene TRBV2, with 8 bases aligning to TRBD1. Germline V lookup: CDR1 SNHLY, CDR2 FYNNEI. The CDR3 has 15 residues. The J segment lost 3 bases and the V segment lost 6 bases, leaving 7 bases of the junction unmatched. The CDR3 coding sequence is TGTGCCAGCAGCAAAACAGGGGGGATCTACAATGAGCAGTTCTTC. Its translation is CASSKTGGIYNEQFF.

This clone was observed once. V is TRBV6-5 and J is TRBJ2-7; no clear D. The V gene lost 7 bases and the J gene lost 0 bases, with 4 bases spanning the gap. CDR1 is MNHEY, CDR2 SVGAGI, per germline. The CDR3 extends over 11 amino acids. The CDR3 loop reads CASTDSYEQYF. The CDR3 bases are TGTGCCAGCACCGACTCCTACGAGCAGTACTTC.

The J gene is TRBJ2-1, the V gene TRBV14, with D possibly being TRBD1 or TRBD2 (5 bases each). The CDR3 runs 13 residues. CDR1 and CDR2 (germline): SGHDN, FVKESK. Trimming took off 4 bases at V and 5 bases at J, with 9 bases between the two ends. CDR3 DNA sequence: TGTGCCAGCAGCCCGGGACGCCACAATGAGCAGTTCTTC. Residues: CASSPGRHNEQFF.

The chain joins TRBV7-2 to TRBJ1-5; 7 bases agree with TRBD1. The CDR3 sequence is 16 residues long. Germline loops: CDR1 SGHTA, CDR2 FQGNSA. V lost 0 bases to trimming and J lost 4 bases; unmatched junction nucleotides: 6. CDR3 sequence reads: CASSLAGGGLNQPQHF. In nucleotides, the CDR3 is TGTGCCAGCAGCTTAGCAGGGGGCGGTCTAAATCAGCCCCAGCATTTT.

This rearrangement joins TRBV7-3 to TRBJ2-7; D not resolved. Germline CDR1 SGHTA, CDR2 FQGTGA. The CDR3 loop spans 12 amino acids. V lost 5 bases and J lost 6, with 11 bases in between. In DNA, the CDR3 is TGTGCCAGCAGCCCCTCTTCCCTCGAGCAGTACTTC. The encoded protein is CASSPSSLEQYF.

The CDR3: CASSPYRGGTNEKLFF. CDR3 sequence (DNA): TGTGCCAGCAGTCCGTACAGGGGAGGGACTAATGAAAAACTGTTTTTT. The chain uses TRBV27 and TRBJ1-4, with 7 bases matching TRBD1. The CDR3 has 16 residues. Germline lookup yields CDR1 MNHEY and CDR2 SMNVEV (reference sequence). V lost 5 bases to trimming and J lost 2 bases; unmatched junction nucleotides: 8.

The CDR3 region has the DNA TGTGCCAGCAATAGCAGGGGCGCTCGGGGTAGCTACACCTTC. Protein sequence: CASNSRGARGSYTF. The chain has TRBV28 and TRBJ1-2, with D possibly TRBD1 on 6 matching bases. The germline gives CDR1 MDHEN, CDR2 SYDVKM. The ends were cut back, 7 bases at V and 9 bases at J, with 21 bases in the middle. The CDR3 is made up of 14 amino acids.

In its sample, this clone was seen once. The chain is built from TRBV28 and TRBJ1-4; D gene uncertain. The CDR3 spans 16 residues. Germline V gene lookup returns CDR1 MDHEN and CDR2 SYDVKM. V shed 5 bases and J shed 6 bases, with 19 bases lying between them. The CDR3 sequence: CASSRLGYRLDEKLFF. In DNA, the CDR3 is TGTGCCAGCAGTCGGCTCGGGTATCGGCTAGATGAAAAACTGTTTTTT.

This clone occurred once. The CDR3 spells CASSLTGARETQYF. The CDR3 DNA reads TGTGCCAGCAGCTTGACGGGGGCTCGGGAGACCCAGTACTTC. This chain connects TRBV5-4 to TRBJ2-5; D could derive from TRBD1 or TRBD2 (6 bases each). This CDR3 comprises 14 residues. Germline values: CDR1 SGHNT, CDR2 YYREEE (reference sequence). V gave up 1 base and J gave up 5 bases, with 12 bases separating them.

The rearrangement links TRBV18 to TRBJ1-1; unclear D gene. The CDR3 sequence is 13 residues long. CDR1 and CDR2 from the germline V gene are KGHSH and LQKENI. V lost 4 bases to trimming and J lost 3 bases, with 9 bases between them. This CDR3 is CASSLIMDTEAFF. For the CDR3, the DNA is TGTGCCAGCTCACTGATAATGGACACTGAAGCTTTCTTT. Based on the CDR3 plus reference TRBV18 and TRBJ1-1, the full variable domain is NAGVMQNPRHLVRRRGQEARLRCSPMKGHSHVYWYRQLPEEGLKFMVYLQKENIIDESGMPKERFSAEFPKEGPSILRIQQVVRGDSAAYFCASSLIMDTEAFFGQGTRLTVV.

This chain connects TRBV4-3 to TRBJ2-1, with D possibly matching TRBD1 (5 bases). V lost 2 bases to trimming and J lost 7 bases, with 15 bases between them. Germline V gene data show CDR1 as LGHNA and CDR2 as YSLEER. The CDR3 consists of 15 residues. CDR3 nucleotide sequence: TGCGCCAGCAGCCAACGGCCGGCAGGGAAAAATGAGCAGTTCTTC. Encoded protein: CASSQRPAGKNEQFF.

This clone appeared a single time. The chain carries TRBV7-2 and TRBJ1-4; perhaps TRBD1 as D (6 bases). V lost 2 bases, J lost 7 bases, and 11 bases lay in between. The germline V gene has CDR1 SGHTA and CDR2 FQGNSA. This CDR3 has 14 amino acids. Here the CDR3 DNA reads TGTGCCAGCAGCTTAAGATCCAGGGGTGAAAAACTGTTTTTT. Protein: CASSLRSRGEKLFF.

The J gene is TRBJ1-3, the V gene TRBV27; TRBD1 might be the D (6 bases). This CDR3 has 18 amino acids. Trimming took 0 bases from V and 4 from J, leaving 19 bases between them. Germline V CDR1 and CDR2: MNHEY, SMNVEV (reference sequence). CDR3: CASSLSAGGGRGGNTIYF. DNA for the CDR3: TGTGCCAGCAGTTTATCGGCTGGCGGGGGGCGTGGAGGAAACACCATATATTTT.

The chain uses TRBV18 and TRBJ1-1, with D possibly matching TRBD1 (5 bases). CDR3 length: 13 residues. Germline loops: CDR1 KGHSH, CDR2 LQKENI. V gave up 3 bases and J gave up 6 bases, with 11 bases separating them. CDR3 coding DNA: TGTGCCAGCTCACCGGGGCAGCAGGCTGAAGCTTTCTTT. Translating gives CASSPGQQAEAFF.

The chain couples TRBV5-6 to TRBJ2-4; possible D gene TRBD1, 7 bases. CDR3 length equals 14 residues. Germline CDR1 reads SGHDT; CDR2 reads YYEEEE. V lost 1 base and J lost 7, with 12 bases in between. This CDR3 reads CASSLRQGGNIQYF. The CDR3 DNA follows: TGTGCCAGCAGCTTGCGCCAGGGGGGCAACATTCAGTACTTC.

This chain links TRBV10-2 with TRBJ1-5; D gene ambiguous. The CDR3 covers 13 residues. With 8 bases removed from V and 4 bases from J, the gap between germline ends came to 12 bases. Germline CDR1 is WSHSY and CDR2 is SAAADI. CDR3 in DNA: TGCGCCAGCGGCAGGTCGGGAAATCAGCCCCAGCATTTT. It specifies CASGRSGNQPQHF.

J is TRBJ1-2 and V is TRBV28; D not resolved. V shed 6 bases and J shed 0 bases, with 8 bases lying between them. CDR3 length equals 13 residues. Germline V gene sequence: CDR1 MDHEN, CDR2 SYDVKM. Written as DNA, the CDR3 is TGTGCCAGCAGCGTGGGAGCTAACTATGGCTACACCTTC. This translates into CASSVGANYGYTF.

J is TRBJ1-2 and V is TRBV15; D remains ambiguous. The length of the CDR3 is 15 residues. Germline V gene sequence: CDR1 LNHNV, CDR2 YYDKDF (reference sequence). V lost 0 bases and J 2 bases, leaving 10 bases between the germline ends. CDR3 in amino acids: CATSRELGLNYGYTF. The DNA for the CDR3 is TGTGCCACCAGCAGAGAGTTAGGGCTCAACTATGGCTACACCTTC.

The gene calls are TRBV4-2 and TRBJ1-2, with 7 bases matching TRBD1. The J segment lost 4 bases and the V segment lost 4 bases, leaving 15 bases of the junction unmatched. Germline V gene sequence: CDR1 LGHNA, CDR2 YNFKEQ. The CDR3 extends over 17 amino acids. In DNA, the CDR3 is TGTGCCAGCAGCCCCCACTCCAGGACAGGATCGACCTATGGCTACACCTTC. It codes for CASSPHSRTGSTYGYTF.

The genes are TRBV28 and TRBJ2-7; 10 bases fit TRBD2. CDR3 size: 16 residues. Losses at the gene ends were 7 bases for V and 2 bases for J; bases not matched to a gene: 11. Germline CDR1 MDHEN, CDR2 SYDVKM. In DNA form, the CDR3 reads TGTGCCAGCACCCTTAGCCCTCTAGCGGGGGCCTACGAGCAGTACTTC. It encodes CASTLSPLAGAYEQYF.

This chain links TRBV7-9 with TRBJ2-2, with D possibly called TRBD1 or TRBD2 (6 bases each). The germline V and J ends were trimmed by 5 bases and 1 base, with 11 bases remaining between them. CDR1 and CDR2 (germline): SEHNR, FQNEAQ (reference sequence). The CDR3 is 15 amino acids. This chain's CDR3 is CASSQQGLNTGELFF. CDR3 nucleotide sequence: TGTGCCAGCAGCCAACAGGGACTGAACACCGGGGAGCTGTTTTTT.

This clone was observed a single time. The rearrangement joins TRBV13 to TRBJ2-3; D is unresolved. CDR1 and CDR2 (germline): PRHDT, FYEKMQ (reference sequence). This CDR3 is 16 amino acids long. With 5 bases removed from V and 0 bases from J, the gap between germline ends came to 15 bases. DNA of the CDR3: TGTGCCAGCAGCAGTATCAGCGAGACTAGCACAGATACGCAGTATTTT. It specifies CASSSISETSTDTQYF.

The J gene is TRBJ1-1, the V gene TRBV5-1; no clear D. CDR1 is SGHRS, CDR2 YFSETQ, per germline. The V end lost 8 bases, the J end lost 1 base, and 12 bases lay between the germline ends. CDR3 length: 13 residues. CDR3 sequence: CASLKDPNTEAFF. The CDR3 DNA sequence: TGCGCCAGTCTTAAGGATCCGAACACTGAAGCTTTCTTT.